These 23 T cell receptor beta chains were all obtained from the same sample, sequenced in a study of blood T cells in healthy people across ages. Alongside a J-beta primer mix, a sample-barcoded 5' primer served in a second PCR lasting roughly 7 to 11 cycles. Each CDR3 protein is one row after TCRdb ran MiXCR on the 5' RACE reads. The table includes 1,800,000 or so distinct CDR3 sequences, about 39% detected once. The sequenced material came from blood. Source of these receptors: a human donor in good health.

This clonotype was observed a handful of times. The CDR3 bases are TGTGCCAGCAGCTACAAACTGGGGCTAGAGACCCAGTACTTC. It yields the protein CASSYKLGLETQYF. The rearrangement links TRBV4-2 to TRBJ2-5; a weak D match, TRBD1 (5 bases). The length of the CDR3 is 14 residues. The V gene lost 5 bases and the J gene lost 4 bases, with 14 bases spanning the gap. CDR1 and CDR2 from the germline V gene are LGHNA and YNFKEQ.

The chain links TRBV7-2 to TRBJ1-3; D gene uncertain. The germline CDR1 and CDR2 sequences are SGHTA and FQGNSA. The ends were cut back, 0 bases at V and 0 bases at J, with 6 bases in the middle. The CDR3 covers 15 residues. The CDR3 reads CASSLAQGSGNTIYF. The CDR3 nucleotides read TGTGCCAGCAGCTTAGCTCAAGGCTCTGGAAACACCATATATTTT.

The chain links TRBV7-9 to TRBJ2-3; 10 nucleotides align to TRBD1. The junction had 8 bases not matched to a gene; V was cut back by 8 bases and J by 3 bases. CDR1 and CDR2 from the germline V gene are SEHNR and FQNEAQ (reference sequence). The CDR3 is 15 amino acids. The chain's CDR3 is CASGKEGQGTDTQYF. The CDR3 DNA sequence: TGTGCCAGCGGCAAAGAGGGACAGGGGACAGATACGCAGTATTTT.

In this sample, this clonotype turned up once. The chain joins TRBV5-1 to TRBJ1-2; TRBD1 matches at 7 bases. The germline CDR1 and CDR2 sequences are SGHRS and YFSETQ. The CDR3 contains 15 residues. The trim removed 3 bases at V and 8 bases at J, leaving 13 bases unmatched. CDR3 sequence reads: CASSSVQGTSEGYTF. The DNA of the CDR3 is TGCGCCAGCAGCTCTGTACAGGGGACCTCGGAGGGCTACACCTTC.

This clonotype has just a few counts. V usage is TRBV24-1 and J usage is TRBJ2-1; TRBD2 matches 12 bases. Germline trimming cut 6 bases from V and 7 bases from J; bases unmatched to any gene: 9. CDR1 is KGHDR and CDR2 is SFDVKD in the germline V gene. The CDR3 is 16 amino acids. CDR3 sequence reads: CATSNSSGGAFNEQFF. CDR3 sequence (DNA): TGTGCCACCAGTAATTCTAGCGGGGGGGCGTTTAATGAGCAGTTCTTC.

This clonotype showed up just a few times. This chain joins TRBV4-3 and TRBJ2-2; D not resolved. The CDR3 length is 14 residues. The V gene's germline CDR1 is LGHNA and CDR2 YSLEER. Trimming took off 2 bases at V and 9 bases at J, with 13 bases between the two ends. The CDR3 spells CASSQSMSWRELFF. CDR3 DNA sequence: TGCGCCAGCAGCCAATCCATGTCGTGGAGGGAGCTGTTTTTT.

This clonotype showed up just a few times. The J gene is TRBJ2-2, the V gene TRBV7-2; D is undetermined. With the DNA end fitting TRBJ2-3 better, the J assignment may be wrong. This CDR3 has 13 residues. The V gene's germline CDR1 is SGHTA and CDR2 FQGNSA. The CDR3 here is CASSLGLLQTQYF. DNA of the CDR3: TGTGCCAGCAGCTTGGGCCTTTTACAGACGCAGTATTTT.

Turning to this clonotype: The germline gene is not matched at one end of the junction; a read error may be the cause. This sequence joins TRBV7-2 and TRBJ2-5; possible D gene TRBD1, 5 bases. This CDR3 is 14 amino acids long. Germline V lookup: CDR1 SGHTA, CDR2 FQGNSA. The CDR3 loop is CAGSLGSGKETQYF. DNA of the CDR3: TGTGCCGGCAGCTTAGGGTCAGGGAAAGAGACCCAGTACTTC.

This clonotype was seen only a few times. The chain couples TRBV6-6 to TRBJ1-2; D possibly corresponds to TRBD1 (5 bases). Trimming shortened V by 5 bases and J by 5 bases, and 21 bases separated the two germline ends. CDR3 length: 16 residues. CDR1 and CDR2 from the germline V gene are MNHNY and SVGAGI (reference sequence). CDR3 sequence reads: CASSPTGDGTLYGYTF. In DNA form, the CDR3 reads TGTGCCAGCAGTCCCACGGGGGATGGGACGCTATATGGCTACACCTTC.

This clonotype was detected only a few times. The chain combines TRBV7-2 with TRBJ1-2; D gene unclear. The CDR3 covers 15 residues. CDR1 and CDR2 (germline): SGHTA, FQGNSA. V dropped 5 bases and J dropped 6 bases, with 19 bases sitting between them. In DNA, the CDR3 is TGTGCCAGCAGCCCCTCCAGATATCGCAATGATGGCTACACCTTC. This codes for CASSPSRYRNDGYTF.

The J gene is TRBJ2-3, the V gene TRBV6-1; D call uncertain. Trimming pared 1 base from V and 5 bases from J, leaving 10 bases between. This CDR3 has 14 amino acids. The germline gives CDR1 MNHNS, CDR2 SASEGT. CDR3 nucleotides: TGTGCCAGCAGTGAAGTTTCCAGGTTAGATACGCAGTATTTT. Translated, it gives CASSEVSRLDTQYF.

This chain uses TRBV6-2 or TRBV6-3 with TRBJ1-6; unclear D gene. CDR1 is MNHEY and CDR2 is SVGEGT in the germline V gene. CDR3 length equals 15 residues. The V gene lost 3 bases and the J gene lost 7 bases, with 13 bases spanning the gap. CDR3: CASSYGWSVNSPLHF. The CDR3 DNA sequence: TGTGCCAGCAGTTATGGGTGGTCGGTGAATTCACCCCTCCACTTT.

The chain employs TRBV11-3 and TRBJ1-2; D remains ambiguous. The CDR3 runs to 17 residues. Germline lookup yields CDR1 SGHNT and CDR2 YENEEA. Deletions cut 3 bases from V and 1 base from J, with 18 bases between. The CDR3 nucleotides are TGTGCCAGCAGCTTCGGCAATTCCAGATTAGATAACTATGGCTACACCTTC. Amino acid sequence: CASSFGNSRLDNYGYTF.

The rearrangement links TRBV4-1 to TRBJ1-2; TRBD1 aligns across 7 bases. J gave up 2 bases and V 2 bases, and 2 bases lay outside the gene matches. Per germline, CDR1 MGHRA and CDR2 YSYEKL. This CDR3 is 14 amino acids long. The CDR3 spells CASSQMTGNYGYTF. For the CDR3, the DNA is TGCGCCAGCAGCCAAATGACAGGGAACTATGGCTACACCTTC.

The V call is TRBV29-1, the J call TRBJ2-2, with D tentatively TRBD1 (6 bases). The germline V and J ends were trimmed by 4 bases and 5 bases, with 14 bases remaining between them. The CDR3 length is 14 residues. From germline, CDR1 is SQVTM and CDR2 ANQGSEA. As DNA, the CDR3 is TGCAGCGTTGCCTGGGGCAGGGGTACCGGGGAGCTGTTTTTT. Amino acids: CSVAWGRGTGELFF.

The sample holds a few counts of this clonotype. The rearrangement links TRBV29-1 to TRBJ1-2, with TRBD1 matching over 9 bases. This CDR3 has 15 amino acids. V lost 7 bases, J lost 5 bases, and 14 bases stayed unmatched. Germline V lookup: CDR1 SQVTM, CDR2 ANQGSEA. CDR3: CSATGTGKEGYGYTF. The CDR3 bases are TGCAGCGCCACCGGGACAGGGAAGGAGGGGTATGGCTACACCTTC.

This sequence joins TRBV29-1 and TRBJ2-7; D perhaps matches TRBD1 (5 bases). Germline V gene sequence: CDR1 SQVTM, CDR2 ANQGSEA. The germline V and J ends were trimmed by 3 bases and 0 bases, with 9 bases remaining between them. The CDR3 extends over 13 amino acids. In DNA, the CDR3 is TGCAGCGTTGAGGACACCGACTCCTACGAGCAGTACTTC. Translating gives CSVEDTDSYEQYF.

This clonotype appeared a few times. This chain uses TRBV5-5 with TRBJ2-1; D may correspond to TRBD1 or TRBD2 (5 bases each). CDR1 is SGHKS and CDR2 is YYEKEE in the germline V gene (reference sequence). This CDR3 is 15 amino acids long. The germline V and J ends were trimmed by 3 bases and 7 bases, with 17 bases remaining between them. The CDR3 nucleotides read TGTGCCAGCAGCTCGCGAGGGGCACTCGAGAATGAGCAGTTCTTC. It encodes CASSSRGALENEQFF.

The chain is built from TRBV29-1 and TRBJ2-1, with no clear D. Between the trimmed V and J ends, which lost 6 bases and 4 bases, there was a span of 10 bases. The CDR3 sequence is 12 residues long. Per germline, CDR1 SQVTM and CDR2 ANQGSEA. In DNA, the CDR3 is TGCAGCGTCCAAGGCAGGTACAATGAGCAGTTCTTC. This encodes CSVQGRYNEQFF.

This clonotype was observed a few times. V usage is TRBV6-2 or TRBV6-3 and J usage is TRBJ2-3, with D possibly matching TRBD2 (5 bases). Germline lookup yields CDR1 MNHEY and CDR2 SVGEGT. The V gene lost 7 bases and the J gene lost 6 bases, with 20 bases spanning the gap. The CDR3 extends over 15 amino acids. In nucleotides, the CDR3 is TGTGCCAGCATCAAGGGAGATTCCCCCTTGGATACGCAGTATTTT. Its translation: CASIKGDSPLDTQYF.

The genes are TRBV6-2 or TRBV6-3 and TRBJ2-7, with D hard to call. The V gene's germline CDR1 is MNHEY and CDR2 SVGEGT. Trimming pared 1 base from V and 0 bases from J, leaving 7 bases between. The CDR3 consists of 14 residues. This CDR3 is CASSYYGSSYEQYF. The CDR3 DNA follows: TGTGCCAGCAGTTACTACGGAAGCTCCTACGAGCAGTACTTC.

This chain uses TRBV20-1 with TRBJ2-5; the D gene is possibly TRBD1 (5 bases). The length of the CDR3 is 13 residues. Germline lookup yields CDR1 DFQATT and CDR2 SNEGSKA (reference sequence). V was pared by 5 bases and J by 1 base, with 11 bases between. In nucleotides, the CDR3 is TGCAGTGCTGCGACAGAAACCCAAGAGACCCAGTACTTC. This codes for CSAATETQETQYF.

This clonotype was found a few times. The gene calls are TRBV15 and TRBJ2-1, with a tentative D call TRBD1 (5 bases). The CDR3 spans 15 residues. V dropped 2 bases and J dropped 8 bases, with 16 bases sitting between them. Germline CDR1 reads LNHNV; CDR2 reads YYDKDF (reference sequence). The chain's CDR3 is CATSRHAETGHEQFF. The CDR3 region has the DNA TGTGCCACCAGCAGACACGCCGAAACAGGACATGAGCAGTTCTTC.